This TCR beta chain was recovered during a study of shared clonotypes between healthy human individuals. Study results and limitations: Rarefaction analysis demonstrated incomplete sorted-subset sequencing notwithstanding large depth. Memory subsets generally showed smaller estimated richness than naive subsets did.

Germline-derived CDR1 and CDR2 are MNHEY and SMNVEV (reference sequence). CDR3 length: 16 amino acids. Trimming at V came to 4 bases and at J to 2 bases, leaving 10 bases not matched to a gene. On this clone itself: Its matching antigen is unknown.

The method was immunoSEQ multiplex PCR; TCRdb's version includes in-frame clones alone and lacks a portion of them. The sample lists over 2 million clones; about 94% were seen once. Naive CD8 cells, CD45RO-negative and positively selected for CCR7, excluded terminally differentiated effector memory CD45RA+ cells. Sequencing input: naive CD8+ T cells sorted from blood. The genes are TRBV27 and TRBJ2-7, with 8 bases lining up with TRBD1. This clonotype originated in a man aged 18 to 29 in good health. The CDR3 sequence is CASSSMLPQGAYEQYF. The CDR3 region has the DNA TGTGCCAGCAGTTCAATGTTACCACAGGGGGCCTACGAGCAGTACTTC.